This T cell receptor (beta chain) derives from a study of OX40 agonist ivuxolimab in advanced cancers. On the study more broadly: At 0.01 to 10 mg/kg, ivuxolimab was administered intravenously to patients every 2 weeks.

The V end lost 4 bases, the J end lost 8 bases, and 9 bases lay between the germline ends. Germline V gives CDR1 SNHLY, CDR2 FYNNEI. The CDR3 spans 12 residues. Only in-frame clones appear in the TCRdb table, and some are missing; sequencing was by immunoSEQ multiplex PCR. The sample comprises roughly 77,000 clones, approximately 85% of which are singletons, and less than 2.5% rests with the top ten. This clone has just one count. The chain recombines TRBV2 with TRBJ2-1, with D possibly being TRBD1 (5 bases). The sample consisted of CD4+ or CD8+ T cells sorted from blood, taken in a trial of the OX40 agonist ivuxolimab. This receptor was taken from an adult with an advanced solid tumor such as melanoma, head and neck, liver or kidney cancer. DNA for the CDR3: TGTGCCAGCAGTGTAGAAGGGGATGAGCAGTTCTTC. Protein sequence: CASSVEGDEQFF.